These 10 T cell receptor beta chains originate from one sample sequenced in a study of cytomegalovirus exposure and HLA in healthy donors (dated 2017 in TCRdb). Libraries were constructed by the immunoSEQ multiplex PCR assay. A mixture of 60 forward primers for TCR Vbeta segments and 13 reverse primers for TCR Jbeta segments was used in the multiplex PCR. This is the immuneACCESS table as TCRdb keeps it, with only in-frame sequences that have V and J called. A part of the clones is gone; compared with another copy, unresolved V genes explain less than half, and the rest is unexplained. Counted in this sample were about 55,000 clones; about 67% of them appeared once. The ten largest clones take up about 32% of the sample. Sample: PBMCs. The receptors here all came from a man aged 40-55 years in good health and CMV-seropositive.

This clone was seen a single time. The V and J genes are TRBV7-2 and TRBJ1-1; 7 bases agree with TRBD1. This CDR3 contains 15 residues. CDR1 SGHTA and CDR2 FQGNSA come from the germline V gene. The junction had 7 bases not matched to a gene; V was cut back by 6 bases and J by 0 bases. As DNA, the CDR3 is TGTGCCAGCAGGACAGGGAGATCTATGAACACTGAAGCTTTCTTT. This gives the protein CASRTGRSMNTEAFF.

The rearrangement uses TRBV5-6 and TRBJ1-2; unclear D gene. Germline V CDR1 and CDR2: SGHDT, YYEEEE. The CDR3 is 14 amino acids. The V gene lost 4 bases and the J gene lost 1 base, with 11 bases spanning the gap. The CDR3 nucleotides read TGTGCCAGCAGCCCGGTGGGCTATAACTATGGCTACACCTTC. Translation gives CASSPVGYNYGYTF.

DNA of the CDR3: TGTGCCAGCAGTTCCTCGAGACAGGGGAGCAATCAGCCCCAGCATTTT. Translation gives CASSSSRQGSNQPQHF. V usage is TRBV2 and J usage is TRBJ1-5; 8 nucleotides match TRBD1. CDR3 size: 16 residues. The trim removed 5 bases at V and 1 base at J, leaving 7 bases unmatched. Germline CDR1 is SNHLY and CDR2 is FYNNEI.

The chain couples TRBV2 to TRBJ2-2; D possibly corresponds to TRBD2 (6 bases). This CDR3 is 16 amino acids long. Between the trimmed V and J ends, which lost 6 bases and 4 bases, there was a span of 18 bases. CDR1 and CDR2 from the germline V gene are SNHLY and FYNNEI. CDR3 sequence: CASRRDGRRGTGELFF. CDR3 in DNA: TGTGCCAGCAGGCGGGACGGGCGACGGGGCACCGGGGAGCTGTTTTTT.

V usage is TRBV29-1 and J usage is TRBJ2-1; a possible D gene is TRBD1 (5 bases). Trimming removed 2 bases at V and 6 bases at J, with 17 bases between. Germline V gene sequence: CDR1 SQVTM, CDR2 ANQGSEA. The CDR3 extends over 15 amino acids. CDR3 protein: CSVEQGKPLINEQFF. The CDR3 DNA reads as TGCAGCGTTGAACAGGGTAAACCCTTGATCAATGAGCAGTTCTTC.

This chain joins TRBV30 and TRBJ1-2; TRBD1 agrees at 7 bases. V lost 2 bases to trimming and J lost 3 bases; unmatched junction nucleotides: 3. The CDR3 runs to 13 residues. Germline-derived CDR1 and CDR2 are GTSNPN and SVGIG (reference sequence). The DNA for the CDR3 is TGTGCCTGGAGTCTCGACAGGGACTATGGCTACACCTTC. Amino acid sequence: CAWSLDRDYGYTF. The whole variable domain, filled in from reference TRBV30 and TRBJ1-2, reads SQTIHQWPATLVQPVGSPLSLECTVEGTSNPNLYWYRQAAGRGLQLLFYSVGIGQISSEVPQNLSASRPQDRQFILSSKKLLLSDSGFYLCAWSLDRDYGYTFGSGTRLTVV.

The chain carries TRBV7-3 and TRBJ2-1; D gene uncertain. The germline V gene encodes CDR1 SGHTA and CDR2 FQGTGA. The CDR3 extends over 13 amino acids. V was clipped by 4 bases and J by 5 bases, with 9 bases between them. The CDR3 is CASSSRHHNEQFF. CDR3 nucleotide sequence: TGTGCCAGCAGCTCCCGACATCACAATGAGCAGTTCTTC. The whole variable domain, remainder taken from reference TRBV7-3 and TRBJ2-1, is GAGVSQTPSNKVTEKGKYVELRCDPISGHTALYWYRQSLGQGPEFLIYFQGTGAADDSGLPNDRFFAVRPEGSVSTLKIQRTERGDSAVYLCASSSRHHNEQFFGPGTRLTVL.

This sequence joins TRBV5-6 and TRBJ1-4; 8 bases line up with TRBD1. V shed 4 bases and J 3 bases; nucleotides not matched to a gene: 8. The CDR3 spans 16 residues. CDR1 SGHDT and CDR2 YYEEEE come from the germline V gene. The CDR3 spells CASSPGQGVANEKLFF. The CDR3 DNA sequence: TGTGCCAGCAGCCCTGGACAGGGCGTAGCTAATGAAAAACTGTTTTTT.

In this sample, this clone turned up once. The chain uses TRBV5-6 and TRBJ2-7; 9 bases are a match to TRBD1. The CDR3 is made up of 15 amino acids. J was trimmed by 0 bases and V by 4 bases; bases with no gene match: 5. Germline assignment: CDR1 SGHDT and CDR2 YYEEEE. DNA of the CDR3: TGTGCCAGCAGCATCCTGACAGGGGGCTCCTACGAGCAGTACTTC. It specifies CASSILTGGSYEQYF. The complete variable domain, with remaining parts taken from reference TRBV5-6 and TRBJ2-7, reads DAGVTQSPTHLIKTRGQQVTLRCSPKSGHDTVSWYQQALGQGPQFIFQYYEEEERQRGNFPDRFSGHQFPNYSSELNVNALLLGDSALYLCASSILTGGSYEQYFGPGTRLTVT.

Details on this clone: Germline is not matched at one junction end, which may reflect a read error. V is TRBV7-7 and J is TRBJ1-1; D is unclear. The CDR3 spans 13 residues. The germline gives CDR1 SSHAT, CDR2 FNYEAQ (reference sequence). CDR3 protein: CASSLTRGTEAFF. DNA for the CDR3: TGTGCTAGCAGCTTAACACGGGGCACTGAAGCTTTCTTT.